The rows below give T cell receptor beta chains drawn from one sample of a study of T cell repertoires in cytomegalovirus infection. TCRdb reprocessed the reads with MiXCR, giving one entry per CDR3 protein. This sample carries roughly 300,000 distinct CDR3 sequences, more than 8% of them seen once, and the ten largest clones take around 4%. The material sequenced was PBMCs. These receptors came from a human donor in good health (CMV status not recorded). Some clones in this sample may be carry-over from other donors' samples. Both conserved end residues are part of each CDR3. Fields, in order: clone size, J gene, D gene, V gene, CDR3 DNA, CDR3 protein. A D gene is named only where the DNA matches it firmly. Size is stated for part of the rows, as once, few or many counts, or as a class when the clone is expanded.

size: many
J: TRBJ2-2
D: TRBD1
V: TRBV7-2
DNA: TGTGCCAGCACCCAACAGGGGAAATCGGCGGCCGGGGAGCTGTTTTTT
CDR3: CASTQQGKSAAGELFF

size: -
J: TRBJ2-7
D: -
V: TRBV18
DNA: TGTGCCAGCTCACGGCCGGGGAGCAACGAGCAGTACTTC
CDR3: CASSRPGSNEQYF

size: few
J: TRBJ2-1
D: TRBD2
V: TRBV30
DNA: TGTGCCTGGAGGGGGGGGGGAGGTAGCAAGTTCTTC
CDR3: CAWRGGGGSKFF

size: many
J: TRBJ1-4
D: -
V: TRBV4-2
DNA: TGTGCCAGCAGCCAGGCTATACAAGGACCAACTAATGAAAAACTGTTTTTT
CDR3: CASSQAIQGPTNEKLFF

size: many
J: TRBJ2-6
D: -
V: TRBV12-5
DNA: TGTGCTAGTGGCAATCCGGGCTCTGGGGCCAACGTCCTGACTTTC
CDR3: CASGNPGSGANVLTF

size: -
J: TRBJ1-5
D: -
V: TRBV9
DNA: TGTGCCAGCAGCCAGCACGGGCTCCGATGGTCCCAGCATTTT
CDR3: CASSQHGLRWSQHF

size: few
J: TRBJ2-7
D: -
V: TRBV7-6
DNA: TGTGCCAGCAGCCGAACTTCTAACTACGAGCAGTACTTC
CDR3: CASSRTSNYEQYF

size: few
J: TRBJ2-3
D: -
V: TRBV6-1
DNA: TGTGCCAGCAGCGCCGGGACCTTAAGCACAGATACGCAGTATTTT
CDR3: CASSAGTLSTDTQYF

size: -
J: TRBJ1-6
D: -
V: TRBV7-6
DNA: TGTGCCAGCAGCCCCAAGAGGGCAGAGAGCTCCTATAATTCACCCCTCCACTTT
CDR3: CASSPKRAESSYNSPLHF

size: few
J: TRBJ1-1
D: -
V: TRBV7-2
DNA: TGTGCCAGCAGCCCCGTGGCGAACACTGAAGCTTTCTTT
CDR3: CASSPVANTEAFF

size: many
J: TRBJ2-2
D: TRBD2
V: TRBV3-1
DNA: TGTGCCAGCAGCCAAGATTGGACTAGCGGGACGAACACCGGGGAGCTGTTTTTT
CDR3: CASSQDWTSGTNTGELFF

size: many
J: TRBJ2-7
D: TRBD2
V: TRBV27
DNA: TGTGCCAGCAGCCTCGGACTAGCCGACGAGCAGTACTTC
CDR3: CASSLGLADEQYF

size: -
J: TRBJ1-1
D: TRBD1
V: TRBV20-1
DNA: TGCAGTGCTAGCAAGGGGGCGAACACTGAAGCTTTCTTT
CDR3: CSASKGANTEAFF

size: many
J: TRBJ2-1
D: -
V: TRBV7-9
DNA: TGTGCCAGCAGCCTTCCAGGGGCCCCCTCCAATGAGCAGTTCTTC
CDR3: CASSLPGAPSNEQFF

size: few
J: TRBJ1-5
D: -
V: TRBV29-1
DNA: TGCAGCGTTGAACAGTCCGCTAATCAGCCCCAGCATTTT
CDR3: CSVEQSANQPQHF

size: -
J: TRBJ1-1
D: -
V: TRBV25-1
DNA: TGTGCCAGTAGCTCCCGGGGGCGTATAACTGAAGCTTTCTTT
CDR3: CASSSRGRITEAFF

size: many
J: TRBJ1-4
D: -
V: TRBV7-8
DNA: TGTGCCAGCAGCCTACAGAGGACTAATGAAAAACTGTTTTTT
CDR3: CASSLQRTNEKLFF

size: few
J: TRBJ2-3
D: -
V: TRBV28
DNA: TGTGCCAGCAGGCAACTATGGGCAGATACGCAGTATTTT
CDR3: CASRQLWADTQYF

size: many
J: TRBJ2-5
D: -
V: TRBV7-2
DNA: TGTGCCAGCAGCTTAGATAGGGGGGCAGAGACCCAGTACTTC
CDR3: CASSLDRGAETQYF

size: few
J: TRBJ1-5
D: -
V: TRBV30
DNA: TGTGCCTGGGCTGGGGGAGACAATCAGCCCCAGCATTTT
CDR3: CAWAGGDNQPQHF

size: -
J: TRBJ1-2
D: -
V: TRBV9
DNA: TGTGCCAGCAGCCCTTGGGGGGAGCCTGGCTACACCTTC
CDR3: CASSPWGEPGYTF

size: -
J: TRBJ1-1
D: -
V: TRBV7-9
DNA: TGTGCCAGCAGCATCCCGGGACAATCGAATGAAGCTTTCTTT
CDR3: CASSIPGQSNEAFF

size: few
J: TRBJ2-3
D: -
V: TRBV7-2
DNA: TGTGCCAGCTTCCGATGGAGGGGGCGAGATACGCAGTATTTT
CDR3: CASFRWRGRDTQYF

size: many
J: TRBJ2-7
D: -
V: TRBV7-2
DNA: TGTGCCAGCAGCTTTCCTAATTTCTCGACAGGGAGGTCCTACGAGCAGTACTTC
CDR3: CASSFPNFSTGRSYEQYF

size: -
J: TRBJ1-1
D: -
V: TRBV10-3
DNA: TGTGCCATCAGTGAGAACAGTGGGGGAAACACTGAAGCTTTCTTT
CDR3: CAISENSGGNTEAFF

size: -
J: TRBJ1-5
D: TRBD1
V: TRBV12-3/TRBV12-4
DNA: TGTGCCAGCAGTCGGGACAGACTAAATCAGCCCCAGCATTTT
CDR3: CASSRDRLNQPQHF

size: few
J: TRBJ1-1
D: TRBD1
V: TRBV27
DNA: TGTGCCAGCGCGACAGGGGTTGAGTCTTTCTTT
CDR3: CASATGVESFF

size: many
J: TRBJ1-6
D: -
V: TRBV5-4
DNA: TGTGCCAGCAGCAGCTTTACCCGGCGAGGCTCACCCCTCCACTTT
CDR3: CASSSFTRRGSPLHF